Sequencing of this T cell receptor (beta chain) was carried out in a study of patients and donors after allogeneic stem cell transplantation. This clonotype was found many times. The ends lost 10 bases at V and 1 base at J; junction bases unmatched: 7. The CDR3 runs to 15 residues. From germline, CDR1 is MNHNY and CDR2 SVGAGI (reference sequence). TCRdb re-called the RT-PCR reads with MiXCR, one entry per CDR3 protein. The repertoire holds some 30,000 distinct CDR3 sequences, with around 33% as singletons. This chain connects TRBV6-6 to TRBJ1-1; TRBD1 matches 12 bases. Sequencing input: blood, either unsorted or a sorted T cell fraction (not recorded which). The origin of this receptor is a human donor who was either an allogeneic HSCT recipient or a stem cell or donor lymphocyte infusion donor (not recorded which). It is not recorded whose cells these are; they may come from a transplant donor. CDR3 bases: TGTGCCACCCGGGACAGGGGGCCTGAGAACACTGAAGCTTTCTTT. As protein: CATRDRGPENTEAFF.